A selection of T cell receptor beta chains follows, all from one sample in a study of T cell responses to AZD1222 COVID-19 vaccine. Clones were read by immunoSEQ multiplex PCR, and TCRdb kept only the in-frame ones, dropping some. The repertoire has 75,000 to 100,000 clones, 70% to 90% of them found once; the top ten carry around 5.5%. Here the sequenced sample was peripheral blood, taken on day 0 of AZD1222 vaccination. These receptors were taken from an adult in good health. The CDR3 runs from the conserved cysteine through the conserved F or W. The order of the fields is J gene, D gene, clone size, V gene, CDR3 protein, CDR3 DNA. The D gene is left open where the match is weak. Expanded clones get a size class; other rows say once, few or many, or leave the size out.

J gene: TRBJ1-5
D gene: .
clone size: .
V gene: TRBV7-9
CDR3 protein: CASSGQRDQPQHF
CDR3 DNA: TGTGCCAGCAGCGGACAGAGGGATCAGCCCCAGCATTTT

J gene: TRBJ1-2
D gene: .
clone size: .
V gene: TRBV30
CDR3 protein: CAWSVPQLGQLGYTF
CDR3 DNA: TGTGCCTGGAGTGTACCCCAACTAGGACAACTGGGGTACACCTTC

J gene: TRBJ2-7
D gene: TRBD1
clone size: once
V gene: TRBV15
CDR3 protein: CATSSPGQDFYEQYF
CDR3 DNA: TGTGCCACCAGCAGCCCGGGACAGGACTTCTACGAGCAGTACTTC

J gene: TRBJ2-2
D gene: TRBD2
clone size: .
V gene: TRBV11-3
CDR3 protein: CASSLPGLAGVTGELFF
CDR3 DNA: TGTGCCAGCAGCTTGCCGGGACTAGCGGGAGTCACCGGGGAGCTGTTTTTT

J gene: TRBJ1-2
D gene: .
clone size: few
V gene: TRBV4-1
CDR3 protein: CASSQDSGRQPHGYTF
CDR3 DNA: TGCGCCAGCAGCCAAGATAGCGGTCGTCAGCCCCATGGCTACACCTTC

J gene: TRBJ1-1
D gene: TRBD1
clone size: .
V gene: TRBV28
CDR3 protein: CASSPRTGASTEAFF
CDR3 DNA: TGTGCCAGCAGTCCTCGTACAGGGGCAAGCACTGAAGCTTTCTTT

J gene: TRBJ2-1
D gene: TRBD2
clone size: .
V gene: TRBV5-1
CDR3 protein: CASRGGRASYNEQFF
CDR3 DNA: TGCGCCAGCAGGGGCGGGAGGGCCTCCTACAATGAGCAGTTCTTC

J gene: TRBJ2-2
D gene: TRBD2
clone size: .
V gene: TRBV6-5
CDR3 protein: CASSSASGTGELFF
CDR3 DNA: TGTGCCAGCAGTTCCGCTAGCGGAACCGGGGAGCTGTTTTTT

J gene: TRBJ1-2
D gene: TRBD1
clone size: once
V gene: TRBV19
CDR3 protein: CASSPGQDPYGYTF
CDR3 DNA: TGTGCCAGTAGTCCCGGACAGGACCCTTATGGCTACACCTTC

J gene: TRBJ2-7
D gene: .
clone size: .
V gene: TRBV5-8
CDR3 protein: CASSLGLVSYEQYF
CDR3 DNA: TGTGCCAGCAGCTTGGGACTAGTCTCCTACGAGCAGTACTTC